This T cell receptor beta chain was recorded in a study of cytotoxic CD8 clonotypes in ibrutinib-treated CLL. Libraries were prepared by immunoSEQ multiplex PCR; TCRdb keeps only in-frame clonotypes and omits some of them. The sample lists 75,000 to 90,000 clones; approximately 87% were seen once. Germline V gene data show CDR1 as GTSNPN and CDR2 as SVGIG (reference sequence). Trimming shortened V by 0 bases and J by 4 bases, and 7 bases separated the two germline ends. The CDR3 covers 13 residues. V gene TRBV30 combines with J gene TRBJ1-5; D call uncertain. This sequence originates from a human donor with chronic lymphocytic leukemia. Material: PBMCs, obtained after 24 months of ibrutinib treatment. The CDR3 loop reads CAWSVQGNQPQHF. In DNA form, the CDR3 reads TGTGCCTGGAGTGTACAAGGGAATCAGCCCCAGCATTTT.